This is a list of T cell receptor beta chains from one sample in a study of blood T cell repertoires in COVID-19. Repertoires were generated with immunoSEQ multiplex PCR, while TCRdb's copy carries only in-frame clones and drops some. Among approximately 300,000 clones listed, roughly 90% were seen once. Material: peripheral blood. The source is a young man with active or convalescent COVID-19. Each CDR3 is given without its conserved first and last residue. D genes are given only for firm matches.

J gene,V gene,D gene,CDR3 protein
TRBJ2-7,TRBV6-5,-,ASSYTRDNIWYEQY
TRBJ2-3,TRBV24-1,-,ATSDQSSTDTQY
TRBJ2-5,TRBV11-2,-,ASLPLGRRETQY
TRBJ2-3,TRBV6-2/TRBV6-3,TRBD2,ASSRTSGGKRDTQY
TRBJ1-2,TRBV4-3,-,ASSQSVSGGYGYT
TRBJ1-5,TRBV19,-,ASTLRGINQPQH
TRBJ2-3,TRBV11-2,-,ASSFGQGTDTQY
TRBJ2-1,TRBV24-1,TRBD2,ATSGPGLARPNEQF
TRBJ2-2,TRBV7-9,-,ASSPRLARNTGELF
TRBJ1-2,TRBV6-1,TRBD1,ASREDRVYGYT
TRBJ2-5,TRBV4-2,-,ASSQQRQSQETQY
TRBJ2-7,TRBV5-5,TRBD2,ASSQTGTSGTYEQY
TRBJ2-2,TRBV9,TRBD2,ASSTGGPTGELF
TRBJ2-1,TRBV27,-,ASRPTQGSRNGNEQF
TRBJ2-3,TRBV28,TRBD2,ASSRSGIADTQY
TRBJ2-3,TRBV9,TRBD2,ASSVVAGVRYTDTQY
TRBJ2-1,TRBV6-2/TRBV6-3,TRBD1,ASSYGFGTVNEQF
TRBJ1-1,TRBV2,-,ASSVFVNTEAF
TRBJ2-7,TRBV15,TRBD2,ATSSGLAYEQY
TRBJ2-5,TRBV7-9,TRBD1,ASSWGQGGETQY
TRBJ2-2,TRBV14,-,ASSQYGANTGELF
TRBJ2-4,TRBV6-1,-,ASSEAPPGALDIQY
TRBJ2-1,TRBV7-9,-,ASSPPGVSYNEQF
TRBJ2-3,TRBV27,TRBD2,ASSLGGREPDTQY
TRBJ1-1,TRBV7-9,-,ASSLGRGEAF
TRBJ1-3,TRBV18,-,ASSQRESGNTIY
TRBJ2-5,TRBV5-1,-,ASSLGQATMQETQY
TRBJ2-2,TRBV7-9,-,ASSFGGIGELF
TRBJ2-7,TRBV14,-,ASSQRRGAYEQY
TRBJ1-5,TRBV21-1,-,ASSNAGQALNQPQH
TRBJ2-5,TRBV4-1,TRBD2,ASSQGSSGVETQY
TRBJ2-2,TRBV10-3,-,AIRSVANTGELF
TRBJ2-7,TRBV2,-,ASSERDRLYEQY
TRBJ1-1,TRBV11-2,-,ASSFAAAEAF
TRBJ2-5,TRBV6-6,-,ASEVTGSQETQY
TRBJ2-7,TRBV13,TRBD2,ASGPAGGVLEQY